This entry describes one T cell receptor beta chain. Trimming took off 0 bases at V and 11 bases at J, with 17 bases between the two ends. This CDR3 comprises 15 residues. Germline-derived CDR1 and CDR2 are MNHNS and SASEGT. This record comes from a study of control samples from healthy donors and cancer patients. This table comes from immunoSEQ multiplex PCR, and its TCRdb copy is limited to in-frame clones, with some not included. The profile shows roughly 74,000 clones, approximately 94% of them singletons. This clonotype was sampled from a young woman in good health. Sequenced material: blood. This chain uses TRBV6-1 with TRBJ1-5; unclear D gene. In DNA, the CDR3 is TGTGCCAGCAGTGAAGCGTCTTGGTCAATTCCAACCCAGCATTTT. Its protein product is CASSEASWSIPTQHF.